Only a few counts were recorded for the clone carrying this TCR beta chain. Its antigen is as yet unknown. Sampled while nominally healthy, donors likely had unrecorded immune exposures. This sample was taken from a study of cytomegalovirus exposure and HLA in healthy donors. The CDR3 is 15 amino acids. V shed 0 bases and J 1 base; nucleotides not matched to a gene: 2. Germline lookup yields CDR1 MNHEY and CDR2 SVGAGI. The PCR employed 60 Vbeta primers together with 13 Jbeta primers. Sequenced by immunoSEQ multiplex PCR; TCRdb stores in-frame clones only, minus some. The sample lists a few hundred thousand clones; approximately 83% were seen once. Findings of the study overall: Reportedly, TCR beta sequences accurately predicted HLA-A and HLA-B alleles in most subjects. Rarity held for most TCR sequences, but there were some public TCRs that occurred in many donors. Certain sequence variants were highly shared and formed a cluster, and this cluster was likely a sequencing artifact.

This clonotype was obtained from a girl aged 10-17 years in good health and CMV-seronegative. What was sequenced was PBMCs. V is TRBV6-5 and J is TRBJ1-1; the match to TRBD1 covers 7 bases. DNA of the CDR3: TGTGCCAGCAGTTACTCGAGACAGGGGAACACTGAAGCTTTCTTT. Translating gives CASSYSRQGNTEAFF.